This T cell receptor (beta chain) was sequenced in a study of radiation and T cells in renal cell carcinoma. The CDR3 length is 14 residues. From germline, CDR1 is SGDLS and CDR2 YYNGEE. V lost 1 base and J lost 5, with 12 bases in between. The assay was immunoSEQ multiplex PCR, and TCRdb's table has in-frame clones only and misses some. The data hold 60,000 to 75,000 clones, with about 83% observed a single time. Time point indicated: blood 4 weeks post-SBRT, at nephrectomy. The treatment denotes: 15 Gy SBRT to primary tumor, nephrectomy 4 weeks later. Nephrectomy followed 15 Gy stereotactic body radiation by 4 weeks.

The sequencing used blood, collected from a patient whose treatment included radiotherapy and nephrectomy. This chain joins TRBV9 and TRBJ2-5; weak D call: TRBD1 (5 bases). This clonotype originated in a man between 60 and 75 years old with renal cell carcinoma. CDR3 residues: CASSVLGSGETQYF. CDR3 nucleotides: TGTGCCAGCAGCGTATTGGGGTCAGGGGAGACCCAGTACTTC.